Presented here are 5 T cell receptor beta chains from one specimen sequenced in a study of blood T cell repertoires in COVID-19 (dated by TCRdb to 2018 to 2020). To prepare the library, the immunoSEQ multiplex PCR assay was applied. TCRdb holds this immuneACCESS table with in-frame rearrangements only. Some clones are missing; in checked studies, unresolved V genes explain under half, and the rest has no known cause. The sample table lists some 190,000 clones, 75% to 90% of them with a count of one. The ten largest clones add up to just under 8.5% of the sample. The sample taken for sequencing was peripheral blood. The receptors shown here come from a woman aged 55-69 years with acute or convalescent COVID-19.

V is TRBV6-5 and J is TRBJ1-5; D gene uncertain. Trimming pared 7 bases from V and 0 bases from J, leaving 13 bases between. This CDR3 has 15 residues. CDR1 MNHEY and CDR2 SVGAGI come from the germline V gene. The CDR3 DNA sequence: TGTGCCAGCATTTTAGGAGGCCTTAGCAATCAGCCCCAGCATTTT. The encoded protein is CASILGGLSNQPQHF.

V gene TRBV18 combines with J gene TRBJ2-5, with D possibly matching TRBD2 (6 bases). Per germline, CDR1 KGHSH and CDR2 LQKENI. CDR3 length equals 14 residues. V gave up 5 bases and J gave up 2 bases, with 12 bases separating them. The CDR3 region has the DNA TGTGCCAGCTCATCACTCGGGGGACAAGAGACCCAGTACTTC. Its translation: CASSSLGGQETQYF.

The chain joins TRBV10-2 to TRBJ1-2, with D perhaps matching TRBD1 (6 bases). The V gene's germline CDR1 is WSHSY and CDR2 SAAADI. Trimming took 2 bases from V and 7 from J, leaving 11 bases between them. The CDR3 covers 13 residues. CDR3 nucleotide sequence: TGCGCCAGCAGTGAGCTGGGGGCGGCTGGCTACACCTTC. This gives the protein CASSELGAAGYTF.

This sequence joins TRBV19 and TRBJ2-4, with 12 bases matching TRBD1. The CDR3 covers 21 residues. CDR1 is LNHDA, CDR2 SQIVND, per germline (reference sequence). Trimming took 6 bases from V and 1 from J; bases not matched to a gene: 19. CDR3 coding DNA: TGTGCCAGTAGCCCTCAAGGCGGGACCGGGACAGGGGGCGCGGCCAAAAACATTCAGTACTTC. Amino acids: CASSPQGGTGTGGAAKNIQYF.

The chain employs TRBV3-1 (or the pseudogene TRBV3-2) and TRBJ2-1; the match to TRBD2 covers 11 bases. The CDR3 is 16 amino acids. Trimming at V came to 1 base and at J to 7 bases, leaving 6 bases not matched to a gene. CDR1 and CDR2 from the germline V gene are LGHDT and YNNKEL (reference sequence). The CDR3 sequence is CASSQGGLAGINEQFF. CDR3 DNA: TGTGCCAGCAGCCAAGGAGGACTAGCGGGTATTAATGAGCAGTTCTTC.